The present T cell receptor beta chain was sequenced within a study of T cell responses to AZD1222 COVID-19 vaccine. The germline V gene encodes CDR1 MNHEY and CDR2 SVGAGI. There are 16 residues in the CDR3. Trimming took off 2 bases at V and 9 bases at J, with 20 bases between the two ends. Overall study findings and caveats: An increase in Spike-specific TCR breadth and depth was observed after two AZD1222 doses. Clonal diversity may have been underestimated, and the donors were mostly white British, with more females than males. Seropositive at baseline were only a handful of AZD1222 recipients.

Pooled samples include second doses given at about 4 or 12 weeks. As concerns this clone: Its antigen is still unknown.

The data were produced by immunoSEQ multiplex PCR, yet TCRdb's version contains in-frame clones alone and is incomplete. The table records tens of thousands of clones, around nine tenths of them present only once. The receptor comes from an adult who received the AZD1222 COVID-19 vaccine. The chain carries TRBV6-5 and TRBJ2-1; D might be TRBD1 (5 bases). The material sequenced was peripheral blood, taken 28 days after the second AZD1222 dose. The chain's CDR3 is CASSYPRGQGGAEQFF. The CDR3 DNA follows: TGTGCCAGCAGTTACCCTCGAGGTCAGGGTGGAGCTGAGCAGTTCTTC.